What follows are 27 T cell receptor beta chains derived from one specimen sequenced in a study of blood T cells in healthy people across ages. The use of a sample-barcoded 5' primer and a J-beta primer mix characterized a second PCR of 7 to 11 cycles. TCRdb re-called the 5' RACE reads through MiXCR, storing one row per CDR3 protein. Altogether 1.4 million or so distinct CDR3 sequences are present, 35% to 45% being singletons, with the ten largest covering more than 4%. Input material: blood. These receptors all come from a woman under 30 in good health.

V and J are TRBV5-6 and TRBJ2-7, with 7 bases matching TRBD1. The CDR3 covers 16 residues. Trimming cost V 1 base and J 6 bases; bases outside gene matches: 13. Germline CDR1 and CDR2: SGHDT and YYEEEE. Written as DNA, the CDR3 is TGTGCCAGCAGCTTGCAAGCAAGACAGGGTCGGAGCGAGCAGTACTTC. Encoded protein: CASSLQARQGRSEQYF. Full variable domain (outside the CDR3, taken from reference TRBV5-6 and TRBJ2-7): DAGVTQSPTHLIKTRGQQVTLRCSPKSGHDTVSWYQQALGQGPQFIFQYYEEEERQRGNFPDRFSGHQFPNYSSELNVNALLLGDSALYLCASSLQARQGRSEQYFGPGTRLTVT.

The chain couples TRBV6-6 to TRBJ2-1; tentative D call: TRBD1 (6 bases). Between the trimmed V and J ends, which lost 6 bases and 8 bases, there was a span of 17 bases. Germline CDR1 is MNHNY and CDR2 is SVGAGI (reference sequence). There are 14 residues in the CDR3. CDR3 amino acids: CASRSGQPFDEQFF. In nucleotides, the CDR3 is TGTGCCAGCAGGTCGGGACAACCCTTCGATGAGCAGTTCTTC.

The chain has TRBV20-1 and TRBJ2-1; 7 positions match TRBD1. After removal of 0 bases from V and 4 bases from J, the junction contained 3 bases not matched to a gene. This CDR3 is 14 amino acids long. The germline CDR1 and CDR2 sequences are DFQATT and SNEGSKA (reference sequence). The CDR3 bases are TGCAGTGCTAGAGACGGGACAGAGTACAATGAGCAGTTCTTC. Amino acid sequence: CSARDGTEYNEQFF.

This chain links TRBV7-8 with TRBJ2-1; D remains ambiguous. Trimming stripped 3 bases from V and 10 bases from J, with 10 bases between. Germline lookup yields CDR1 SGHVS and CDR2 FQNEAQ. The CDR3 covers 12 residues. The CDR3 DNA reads TGTGCCAGCAGCTTCCGGACCATAGAGCAGTTCTTC. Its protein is CASSFRTIEQFF.

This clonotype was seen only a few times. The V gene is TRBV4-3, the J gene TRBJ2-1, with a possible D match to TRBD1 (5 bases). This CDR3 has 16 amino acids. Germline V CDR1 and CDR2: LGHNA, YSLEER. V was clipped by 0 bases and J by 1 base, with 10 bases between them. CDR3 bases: TGCGCCAGCAGCCAAGAGGGGCAGGAGTCCTACAATGAGCAGTTCTTC. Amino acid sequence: CASSQEGQESYNEQFF.

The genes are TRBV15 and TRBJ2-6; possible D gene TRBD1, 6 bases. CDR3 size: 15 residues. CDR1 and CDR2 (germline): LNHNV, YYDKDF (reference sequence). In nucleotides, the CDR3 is TGTCCTCCACCAGGGGCCTTGCATGGGGCCAACGTCCTGACTTTC. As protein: CPPPGALHGANVLTF.

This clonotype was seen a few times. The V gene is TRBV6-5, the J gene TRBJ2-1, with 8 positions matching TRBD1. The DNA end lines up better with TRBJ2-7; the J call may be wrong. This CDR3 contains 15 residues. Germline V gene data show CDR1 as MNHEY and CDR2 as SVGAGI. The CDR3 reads CASSQGQGAYNEQYF. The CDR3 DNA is TGTGCCAGCAGTCAAGGACAGGGCGCCTACAATGAGCAGTACTTC.

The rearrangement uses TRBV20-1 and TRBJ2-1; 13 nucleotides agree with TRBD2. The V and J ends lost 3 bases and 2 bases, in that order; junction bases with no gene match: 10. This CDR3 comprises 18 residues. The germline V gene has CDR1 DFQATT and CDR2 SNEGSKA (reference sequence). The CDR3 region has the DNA TGCAGTGCTAGGTCGACTAGCGGGAGGTTACTCACCTACAATGAGCAGTTCTTC. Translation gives CSARSTSGRLLTYNEQFF.

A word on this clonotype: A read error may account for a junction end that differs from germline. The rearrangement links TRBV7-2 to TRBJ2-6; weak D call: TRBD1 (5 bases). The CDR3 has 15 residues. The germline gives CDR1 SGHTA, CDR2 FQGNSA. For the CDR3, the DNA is TGTGCCAGCAGCAGCCAGAGCTCTGGGGCCAACGACCTGACTTTC. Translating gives CASSSQSSGANDLTF.

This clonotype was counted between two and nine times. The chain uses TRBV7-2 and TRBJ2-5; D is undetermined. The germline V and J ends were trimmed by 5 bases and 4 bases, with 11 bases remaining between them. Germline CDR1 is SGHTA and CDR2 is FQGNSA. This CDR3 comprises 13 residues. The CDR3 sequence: CASSPSARETQYF. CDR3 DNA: TGTGCCAGCAGCCCCTCGGCTCGAGAGACCCAGTACTTC.

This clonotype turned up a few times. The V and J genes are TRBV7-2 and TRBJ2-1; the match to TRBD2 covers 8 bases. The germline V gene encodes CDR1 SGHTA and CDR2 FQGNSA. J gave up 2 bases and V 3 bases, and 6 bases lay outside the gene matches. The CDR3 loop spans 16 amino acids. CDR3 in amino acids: CASSLVAGLAYNEQFF. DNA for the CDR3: TGTGCCAGCAGCTTGGTAGCGGGGTTGGCCTACAATGAGCAGTTCTTC.

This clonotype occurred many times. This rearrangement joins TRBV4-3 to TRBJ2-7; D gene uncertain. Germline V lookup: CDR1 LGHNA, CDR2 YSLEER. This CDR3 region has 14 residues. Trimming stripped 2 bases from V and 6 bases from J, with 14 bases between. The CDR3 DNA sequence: TGCGCCAGCAGCCAATCCGGTCAGGAGCGCGAGCAGTACTTC. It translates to CASSQSGQEREQYF.

CDR3 sequence: CASSHRTLSYEQYF. The CDR3 coding sequence is TGTGCCAGCAGCCACAGGACTCTCTCCTACGAGCAGTACTTC. V usage is TRBV7-2 and J usage is TRBJ2-7; D might be TRBD1 or TRBD2, each matching 5 bases. The CDR3 runs 14 residues. The ends were cut back, 5 bases at V and 0 bases at J, with 11 bases in the middle. Germline V lookup: CDR1 SGHTA, CDR2 FQGNSA.

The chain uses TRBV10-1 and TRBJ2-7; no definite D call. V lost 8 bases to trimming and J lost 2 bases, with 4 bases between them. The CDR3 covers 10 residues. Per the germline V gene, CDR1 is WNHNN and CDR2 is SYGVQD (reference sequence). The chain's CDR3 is CASDPYEQYF. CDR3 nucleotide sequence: TGCGCCAGCGACCCCTACGAGCAGTACTTC.

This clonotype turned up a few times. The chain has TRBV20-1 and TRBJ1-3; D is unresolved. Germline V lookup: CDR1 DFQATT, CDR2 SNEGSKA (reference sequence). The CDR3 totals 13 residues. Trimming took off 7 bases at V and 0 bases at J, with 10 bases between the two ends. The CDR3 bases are TGCAGTGTTCTGGTCACCTCTGGAAACACCATATATTTT. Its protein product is CSVLVTSGNTIYF.

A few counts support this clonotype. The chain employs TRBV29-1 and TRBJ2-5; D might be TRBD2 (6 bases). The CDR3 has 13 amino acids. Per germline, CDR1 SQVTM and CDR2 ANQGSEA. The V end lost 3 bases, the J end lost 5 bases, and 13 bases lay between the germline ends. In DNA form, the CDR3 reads TGCAGCGTTGATGGTGCGGGGCTGGAGACCCAGTACTTC. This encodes CSVDGAGLETQYF.

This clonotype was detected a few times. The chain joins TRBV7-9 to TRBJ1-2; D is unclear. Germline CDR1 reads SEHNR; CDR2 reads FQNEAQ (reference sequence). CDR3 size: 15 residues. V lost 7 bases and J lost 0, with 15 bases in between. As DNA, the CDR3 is TGTGCCAGCATCGAGGCAGAGATCACTAACTATGGCTACACCTTC. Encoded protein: CASIEAEITNYGYTF.

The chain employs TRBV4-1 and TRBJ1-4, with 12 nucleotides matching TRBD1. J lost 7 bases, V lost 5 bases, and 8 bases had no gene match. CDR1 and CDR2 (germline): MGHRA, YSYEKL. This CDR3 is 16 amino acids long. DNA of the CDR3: TGCGCCAGCAGCGAAGTTAGGGACAGGGGGCGTGAAAAACTGTTTTTT. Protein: CASSEVRDRGREKLFF.

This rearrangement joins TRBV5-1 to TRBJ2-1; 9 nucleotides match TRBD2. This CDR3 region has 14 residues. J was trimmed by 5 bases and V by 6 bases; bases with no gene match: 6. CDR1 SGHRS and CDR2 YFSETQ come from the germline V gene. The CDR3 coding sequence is TGCGCCAGCAAAGTGGTAGCGGGAGACAATGAGCAGTTCTTC. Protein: CASKVVAGDNEQFF. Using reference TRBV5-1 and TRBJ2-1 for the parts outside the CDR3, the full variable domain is KAGVTQTPRYLIKTRGQQVTLSCSPISGHRSVSWYQQTPGQGLQFLFEYFSETQRNKGNFPGRFSGRQFSNSRSEMNVSTLELGDSALYLCASKVVAGDNEQFFGPGTRLTVL.

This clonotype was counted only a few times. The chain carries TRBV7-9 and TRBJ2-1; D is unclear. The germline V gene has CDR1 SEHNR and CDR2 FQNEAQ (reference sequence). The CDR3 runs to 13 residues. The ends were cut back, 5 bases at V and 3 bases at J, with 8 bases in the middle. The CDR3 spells CASSLIDYNEQFF. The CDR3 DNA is TGTGCCAGCAGCCTGATAGACTACAATGAGCAGTTCTTC.

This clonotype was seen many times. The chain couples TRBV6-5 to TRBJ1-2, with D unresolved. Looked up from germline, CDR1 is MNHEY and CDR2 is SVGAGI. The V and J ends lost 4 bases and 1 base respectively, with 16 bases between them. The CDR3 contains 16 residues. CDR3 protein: CASSSPGRPNNYGYTF. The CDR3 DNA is TGTGCCAGCAGTTCTCCCGGGAGGCCGAATAACTATGGCTACACCTTC.

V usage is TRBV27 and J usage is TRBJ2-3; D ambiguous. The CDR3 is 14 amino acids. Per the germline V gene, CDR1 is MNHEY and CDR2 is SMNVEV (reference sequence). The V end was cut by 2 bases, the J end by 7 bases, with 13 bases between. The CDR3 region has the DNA TGTGCCAGCAGTTTACGCGCGGAGTTAAATACGCAGTATTTT. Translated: CASSLRAELNTQYF.

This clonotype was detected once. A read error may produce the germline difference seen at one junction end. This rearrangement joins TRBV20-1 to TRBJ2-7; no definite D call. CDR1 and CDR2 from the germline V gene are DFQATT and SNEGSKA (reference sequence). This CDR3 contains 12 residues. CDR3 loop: CSARVNPYGQYF. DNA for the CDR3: TGCAGTGCTAGAGTAAACCCCTACGGGCAGTACTTC.

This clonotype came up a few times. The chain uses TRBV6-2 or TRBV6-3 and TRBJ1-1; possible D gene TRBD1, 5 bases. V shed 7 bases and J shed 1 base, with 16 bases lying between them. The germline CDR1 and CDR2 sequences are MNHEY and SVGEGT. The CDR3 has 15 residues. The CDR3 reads CASTTIGVQNTEAFF. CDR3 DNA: TGTGCCAGCACCACTATAGGGGTACAGAACACTGAAGCTTTCTTT.

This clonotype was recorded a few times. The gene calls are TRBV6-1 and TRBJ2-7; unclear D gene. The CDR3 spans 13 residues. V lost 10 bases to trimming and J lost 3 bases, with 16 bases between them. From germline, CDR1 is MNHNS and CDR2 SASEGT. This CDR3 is CATQRPDLYEQYF. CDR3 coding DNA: TGTGCCACCCAAAGACCGGACCTCTACGAGCAGTACTTC.

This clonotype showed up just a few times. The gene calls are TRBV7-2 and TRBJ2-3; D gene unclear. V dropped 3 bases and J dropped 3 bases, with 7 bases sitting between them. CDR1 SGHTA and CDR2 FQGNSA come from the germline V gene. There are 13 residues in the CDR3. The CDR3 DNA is TGTGCCAGCAGCTTTCAGCTAACAGATACGCAGTATTTT. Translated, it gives CASSFQLTDTQYF.

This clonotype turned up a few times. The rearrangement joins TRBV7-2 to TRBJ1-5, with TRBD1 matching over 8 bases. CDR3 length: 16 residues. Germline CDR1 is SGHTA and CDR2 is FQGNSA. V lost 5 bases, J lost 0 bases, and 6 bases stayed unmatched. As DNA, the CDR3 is TGTGCCAGCAGCGCCCGGACAGGGAATAGCAATCAGCCCCAGCATTTT. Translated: CASSARTGNSNQPQHF.